The 24 T cell receptor beta chains given below trace back to one sample, sequenced in a study of identifying expanded T cells in peripheral blood. Produced via immunoSEQ multiplex PCR; TCRdb's table is partial and in-frame only. The sample holds about 130,000 clones, around 88% seen once. Sequencing was done on a sample of blood. The receptors shown here come from a person aged 18 to 70 in good health.

This clone appeared a single time. The chain employs TRBV4-2 and TRBJ1-1; no firm D call. The germline V gene encodes CDR1 LGHNA and CDR2 YNFKEQ. With 1 base removed from V and 0 bases from J, the gap between germline ends came to 9 bases. The CDR3 spans 15 residues. CDR3 protein: CASSQGHSMNTEAFF. CDR3 DNA sequence: TGTGCCAGCAGCCAAGGGCACAGCATGAACACTGAAGCTTTCTTT.

The rearrangement uses TRBV28 and TRBJ1-1, with D hard to call. Deletions cut 1 base from V and 10 bases from J, with 10 bases between. The CDR3 runs 12 residues. CDR1 MDHEN and CDR2 SYDVKM come from the germline V gene. CDR3 nucleotides: TGTGCCAGCAGTTTATTTCTATCCGGAGCTTTCTTT. Amino acid sequence: CASSLFLSGAFF.

This chain links TRBV19 with TRBJ2-7; D is perhaps TRBD1 (6 bases). V lost 2 bases, J lost 4 bases, and 9 bases lay in between. There are 13 residues in the CDR3. Germline V CDR1 and CDR2: LNHDA, SQIVND (reference sequence). The CDR3 is CASSINRDYEQYF. The CDR3 nucleotides read TGTGCCAGTAGTATAAACAGGGATTACGAGCAGTACTTC.

This sequence joins TRBV28 and TRBJ2-7; 7 positions agree with TRBD1. V was pared by 6 bases and J by 2 bases, with 7 bases of the junction left unmatched. Looked up from germline, CDR1 is MDHEN and CDR2 is SYDVKM. The CDR3 has 14 residues. The CDR3 loop reads CASRKQGGPYEQYF. CDR3 in DNA: TGTGCCAGCAGGAAACAAGGGGGCCCCTACGAGCAGTACTTC.

This sequence joins TRBV28 and TRBJ1-5, with D possibly being TRBD1 (6 bases). Per germline, CDR1 MDHEN and CDR2 SYDVKM. V gave up 6 bases and J gave up 7 bases, with 10 bases separating them. The CDR3 is 12 amino acids. The CDR3 region is CASRDSYQPQHF. The DNA of the CDR3 is TGTGCCAGCAGGGACAGCTACCAGCCCCAGCATTTT.

CDR3 amino acids: CASRTSLNEQFF. CDR3 DNA: TGTGCCAGCAGGACTAGCCTAAATGAGCAGTTCTTC. The chain combines TRBV7-9 with TRBJ2-1; 7 bases match TRBD2. V trimming: 6 bases; J trimming: 7 bases; junction bases outside the gene matches: 3. There are 12 residues in the CDR3. The V gene's germline CDR1 is SEHNR and CDR2 FQNEAQ (reference sequence).

The chain couples TRBV7-3 to TRBJ2-1; D not resolved. V gave up 2 bases and J gave up 10 bases, with 9 bases separating them. The CDR3 has 12 amino acids. Germline V CDR1 and CDR2: SGHTA, FQGTGA. The CDR3 loop is CASSLLLHEQFF. CDR3 DNA: TGTGCCAGCAGCTTACTACTCCACGAGCAGTTCTTC.

The chain recombines TRBV5-6 with TRBJ1-4; 8 nucleotides agree with TRBD1. Germline assignment: CDR1 SGHDT and CDR2 YYEEEE. The CDR3 is 14 amino acids. Germline trimming cut 4 bases from V and 7 bases from J; bases unmatched to any gene: 6. This CDR3 is CASSVRTGFEKLFF. For the CDR3, the DNA is TGTGCCAGCAGCGTTAGGACAGGGTTTGAAAAACTGTTTTTT.

J is TRBJ1-4 and V is TRBV9, with D possibly matching TRBD1 (5 bases). Trimming took 2 bases from V and 6 from J, leaving 11 bases between them. Germline-derived CDR1 and CDR2 are SGDLS and YYNGEE. This CDR3 region has 14 residues. The CDR3 DNA is TGTGCCAGCAGCGTCCGGGGGATTGATGAAAAACTGTTTTTT. Its translation is CASSVRGIDEKLFF.

This chain uses TRBV19 with TRBJ2-2, with 10 bases fitting TRBD1. Germline-derived CDR1 and CDR2 are LNHDA and SQIVND (reference sequence). CDR3 size: 14 residues. V lost 4 bases to trimming and J lost 8 bases; unmatched junction nucleotides: 4. CDR3 in DNA: TGTGCCAGTAGTACAGACAGGGGGCCAGGGGAGCTGTTTTTT. This sequence encodes CASSTDRGPGELFF.

This clone was seen at least ten times. The J gene is TRBJ1-1, the V gene TRBV4-1; D ambiguous. This CDR3 is built from 13 residues. Deletions cut 4 bases from V and 1 base from J, with 7 bases between. CDR1 and CDR2 from the germline V gene are MGHRA and YSYEKL. The CDR3: CASSRLPNTEAFF. The CDR3 DNA is TGCGCCAGCAGCCGCCTCCCGAACACTGAAGCTTTCTTT.

The CDR3 sequence is CASSSLGYRDGYGYTF. DNA of the CDR3: TGTGCCAGCAGCTCCCTGGGGTACAGGGATGGCTATGGCTACACCTTC. V is TRBV7-9 and J is TRBJ1-2; D might be TRBD1 (6 bases). This CDR3 has 16 residues. CDR1 SEHNR and CDR2 FQNEAQ come from the germline V gene (reference sequence). The ends were cut back, 4 bases at V and 4 bases at J, with 19 bases in the middle. The full variable domain, its missing parts supplied by reference TRBV7-9 and TRBJ1-2, is DTGVSQNPRHKITKRGQNVTFRCDPISEHNRLYWYRQTLGQGPEFLTYFQNEAQLEKSRLLSDRFSAERPKGSFSTLEIQRTEQGDSAMYLCASSSLGYRDGYGYTFGSGTRLTVV.

The V call is TRBV29-1, the J call TRBJ1-1; 9 nucleotides line up with TRBD1. V lost 7 bases, J lost 4 bases, and 4 bases stayed unmatched. There are 12 residues in the CDR3. CDR1 is SQVTM, CDR2 ANQGSEA, per germline. The CDR3 region has the DNA TGCAGCGGGACAGGGGTGGGCACTGAAGCTTTCTTT. It specifies CSGTGVGTEAFF.

The gene calls are TRBV6-6 and TRBJ1-5, with D tentatively TRBD1 (5 bases). This CDR3 contains 14 residues. Germline CDR1 is MNHNY and CDR2 is SVGAGI (reference sequence). V was shortened by 2 bases and J by 9 bases, with 14 bases between the two germline ends. CDR3 sequence reads: CASSYGRVGGPQHF. The CDR3 bases are TGTGCCAGCAGTTACGGACGGGTTGGGGGGCCCCAGCATTTT.

To note about this clone: Other DNA sequences from this sample encode an identical CDR3 as well. The chain couples TRBV11-2 to TRBJ1-1; no firm D call. V was shortened by 2 bases and J by 5 bases, with 9 bases between the two germline ends. Germline V gene sequence: CDR1 SGHAT, CDR2 FQNNGV. The CDR3 extends over 13 amino acids. The DNA of the CDR3 is TGTGCCAGCAGCTTATTGCGGAGGACTGAAGCTTTCTTT. Translating gives CASSLLRRTEAFF. Full variable domain (missing parts from reference TRBV11-2 and TRBJ1-1): EAGVAQSPRYKIIEKRQSVAFWCNPISGHATLYWYQQILGQGPKLLIQFQNNGVVDDSQLPKDRFSAERLKGVDSTLKIQPAKLEDSAVYLCASSLLRRTEAFFGQGTRLTVV.

This clone showed up just a few times. V gene TRBV27 combines with J gene TRBJ1-6; D possibly corresponds to TRBD1 (5 bases). This CDR3 contains 16 residues. From germline, CDR1 is MNHEY and CDR2 SMNVEV (reference sequence). V lost 4 bases, J lost 9 bases, and 19 bases lay in between. The chain's CDR3 is CASSSLDSLHSSPLHF. CDR3 sequence (DNA): TGTGCCAGCAGTTCACTAGACAGTTTACACAGTTCACCCCTCCACTTT.

The chain's CDR3 is CASSYSLGQNYGYTF. The CDR3 region has the DNA TGTGCCAGCAGTTACTCGCTGGGGCAAAACTATGGCTACACCTTC. The chain combines TRBV6-6 with TRBJ1-2; D might be TRBD1 (5 bases). CDR3 length: 15 amino acids. Germline-derived CDR1 and CDR2 are MNHNY and SVGAGI (reference sequence). V lost 0 bases, J lost 2 bases, and 10 bases lay in between.

This chain uses TRBV9 with TRBJ2-7; a weak D match, TRBD2 (6 bases). CDR3 length: 16 residues. V lost 0 bases to trimming and J lost 2 bases, with 15 bases between them. In germline, CDR1 is SGDLS, CDR2 YYNGEE. Written as DNA, the CDR3 is TGTGCCAGCAGCGTAGCGGAGCGGGCAAGGACCTACGAGCAGTACTTC. This gives the protein CASSVAERARTYEQYF.

This clone was recorded only once. CDR3 bases: TGTGCCATCAGTGCCGAGCAGGGGGCCAATCAGCCCCAGCATTTT. Amino acid sequence: CAISAEQGANQPQHF. The chain carries TRBV10-3 and TRBJ1-5; 8 positions agree with TRBD1. This CDR3 region has 15 residues. V lost 4 bases, J lost 3 bases, and 5 bases stayed unmatched. Per germline, CDR1 ENHRY and CDR2 SYGVKD.

This sequence joins TRBV7-3 and TRBJ2-7; 14 bases fit TRBD2. Germline lookup yields CDR1 SGHTA and CDR2 FQGTGA. V shed 5 bases and J 2 bases; nucleotides not matched to a gene: 2. This CDR3 is 15 amino acids long. The DNA of the CDR3 is TGTGCCAGCAGCCTGACTAGCGGGAGGGCCTACGAGCAGTACTTC. This codes for CASSLTSGRAYEQYF.

V gene TRBV19 combines with J gene TRBJ2-1; D gene ambiguous. Deletions cut 4 bases from V and 0 bases from J, with 13 bases between. The germline CDR1 and CDR2 sequences are LNHDA and SQIVND (reference sequence). This CDR3 comprises 16 residues. The CDR3 sequence is CASSRPTPSSYNEQFF. The DNA for the CDR3 is TGTGCCAGTAGTAGGCCGACCCCGAGCTCCTACAATGAGCAGTTCTTC.

The chain couples TRBV30 to TRBJ1-2; D call uncertain. Germline V lookup: CDR1 GTSNPN, CDR2 SVGIG (reference sequence). V was cut by 1 base and J by 4 bases, with 16 bases left in between. This CDR3 contains 15 residues. CDR3 protein: CAWSDPSGAPYGYTF. Written as DNA, the CDR3 is TGTGCCTGGAGTGACCCATCGGGCGCTCCCTATGGCTACACCTTC. Full variable domain (outside the CDR3, taken from reference TRBV30 and TRBJ1-2): SQTIHQWPATLVQPVGSPLSLECTVEGTSNPNLYWYRQAAGRGLQLLFYSVGIGQISSEVPQNLSASRPQDRQFILSSKKLLLSDSGFYLCAWSDPSGAPYGYTFGSGTRLTVV.

The chain carries TRBV18 and TRBJ1-4, with TRBD1 matching over 7 bases. The V gene end was trimmed by 3 bases and the J gene end by 5 bases; junction bases not matched to a gene: 9. The CDR3 consists of 16 residues. CDR1 and CDR2 (germline): KGHSH, LQKENI. This CDR3 is CASSPGRGGKNEKLFF. The CDR3 DNA follows: TGTGCCAGCTCACCCGGCAGGGGGGGGAAAAATGAAAAACTGTTTTTT.

The genes are TRBV6-6 and TRBJ1-1; maybe TRBD1 (6 bases). The germline V gene has CDR1 MNHNY and CDR2 SVGAGI (reference sequence). CDR3 length: 13 residues. With 11 bases removed from V and 0 bases from J, the gap between germline ends came to 13 bases. CDR3 nucleotide sequence: TGTGCCGCCCGGACAGACATGAACACTGAAGCTTTCTTT. Translating it yields CAARTDMNTEAFF.